This T cell receptor (delta chain) is drawn from a study of γδ T cells in repeated Plasmodium falciparum infection. Study context: Four controlled malaria infections with P. falciparum NF54 spanned roughly 640 days.

The CDR3 length is 18 residues. Germline assignment: CDR1 NSMFDY and CDR2 ISSIKDK. Both TRG and TRD chains were sequenced from each sorted sample. TCRdb reprocessed the multiplex PCR reads through CATT. The sample lists 75,000 to 95,000 delta-chain clones; 0.85% to 1% were seen once. Regarding the study as a whole: Vdelta2-negative gammadelta repertoires, largely Vdelta1+, seemingly showed infection-driven waves of new clonal selection.

Bulk repertoires came from Vgamma9/Vdelta2+ or Vdelta2-negative gammadelta T cells flow-sorted from PBMC. Regarding this clone: Antigen unknown. A single base is all that separates this from a far larger clone, so a read error is likely. In the same sample, other DNA sequences code for this CDR3.

Sample: gamma-delta T cells from blood. The receptor comes from a pool of human donors (malaria-infected and uninfected, not separated). This chain links TRAV29/DV5 with TRDJ1; D gene uncertain. CDR3 nucleotide sequence: TGTGCGGCAACTCCCCCCAACCTCCCCACTGTGTACACCGATAAACTCATCTTT. Translation: CAATPPNLPTVYTDKLIF.